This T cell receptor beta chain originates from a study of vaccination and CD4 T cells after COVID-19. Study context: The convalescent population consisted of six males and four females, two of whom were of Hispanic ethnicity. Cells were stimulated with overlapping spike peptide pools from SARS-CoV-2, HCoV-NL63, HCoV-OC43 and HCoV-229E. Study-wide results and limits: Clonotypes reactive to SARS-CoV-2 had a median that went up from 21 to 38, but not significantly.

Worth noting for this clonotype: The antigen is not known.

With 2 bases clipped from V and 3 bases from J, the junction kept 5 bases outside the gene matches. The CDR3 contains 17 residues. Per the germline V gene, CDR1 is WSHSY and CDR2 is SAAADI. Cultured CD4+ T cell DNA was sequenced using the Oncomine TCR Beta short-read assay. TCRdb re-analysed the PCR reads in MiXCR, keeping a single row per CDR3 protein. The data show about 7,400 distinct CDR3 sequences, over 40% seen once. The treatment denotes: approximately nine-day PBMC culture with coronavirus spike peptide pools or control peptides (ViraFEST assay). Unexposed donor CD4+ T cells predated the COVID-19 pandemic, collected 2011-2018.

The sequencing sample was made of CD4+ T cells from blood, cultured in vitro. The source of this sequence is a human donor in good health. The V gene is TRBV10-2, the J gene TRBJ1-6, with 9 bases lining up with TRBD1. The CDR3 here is CASSEPGQGGYNSPLHF. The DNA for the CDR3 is TGCGCCAGCAGTGAGCCGGGACAGGGTGGCTATAATTCACCCCTCCACTTT.